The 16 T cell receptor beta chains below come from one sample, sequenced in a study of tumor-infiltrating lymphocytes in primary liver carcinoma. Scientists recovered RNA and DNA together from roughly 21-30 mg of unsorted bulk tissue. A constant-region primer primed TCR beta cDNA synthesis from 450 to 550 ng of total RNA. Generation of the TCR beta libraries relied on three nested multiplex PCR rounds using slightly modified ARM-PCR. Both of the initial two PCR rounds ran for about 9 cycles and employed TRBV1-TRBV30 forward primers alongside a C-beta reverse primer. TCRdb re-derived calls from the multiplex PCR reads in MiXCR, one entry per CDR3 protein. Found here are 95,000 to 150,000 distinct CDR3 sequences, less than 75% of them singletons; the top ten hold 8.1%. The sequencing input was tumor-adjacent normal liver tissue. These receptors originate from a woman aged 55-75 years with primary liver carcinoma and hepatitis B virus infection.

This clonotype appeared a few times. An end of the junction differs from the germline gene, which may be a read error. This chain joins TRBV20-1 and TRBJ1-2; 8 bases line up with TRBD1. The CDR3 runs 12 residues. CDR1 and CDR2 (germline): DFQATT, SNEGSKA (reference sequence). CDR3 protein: CSATEFQGAFVF. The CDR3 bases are TGCAGTGCTACCGAGTTTCAGGGGGCGTTTGTTTTC.

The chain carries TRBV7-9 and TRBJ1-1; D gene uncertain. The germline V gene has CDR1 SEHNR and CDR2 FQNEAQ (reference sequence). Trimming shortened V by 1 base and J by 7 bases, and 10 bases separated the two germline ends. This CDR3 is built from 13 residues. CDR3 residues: CASSLEENSEAFF. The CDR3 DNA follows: TGTGCCAGCAGCTTAGAGGAGAATAGTGAAGCTTTCTTT.

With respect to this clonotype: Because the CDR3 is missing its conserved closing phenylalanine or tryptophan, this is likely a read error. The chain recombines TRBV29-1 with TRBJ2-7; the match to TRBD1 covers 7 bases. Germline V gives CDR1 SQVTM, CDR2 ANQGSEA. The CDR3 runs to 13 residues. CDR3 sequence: CSVQGVIPYEQYL. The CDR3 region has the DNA TGTAGCGTTCAGGGGGTTATTCCCTACGAGCAGTACTTA.

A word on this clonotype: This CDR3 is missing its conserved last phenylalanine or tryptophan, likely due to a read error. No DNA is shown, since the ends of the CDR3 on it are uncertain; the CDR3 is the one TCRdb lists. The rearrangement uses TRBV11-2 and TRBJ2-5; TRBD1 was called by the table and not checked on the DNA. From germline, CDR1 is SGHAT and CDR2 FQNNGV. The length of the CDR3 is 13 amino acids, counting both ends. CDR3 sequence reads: CANSAPGVKTQYL.

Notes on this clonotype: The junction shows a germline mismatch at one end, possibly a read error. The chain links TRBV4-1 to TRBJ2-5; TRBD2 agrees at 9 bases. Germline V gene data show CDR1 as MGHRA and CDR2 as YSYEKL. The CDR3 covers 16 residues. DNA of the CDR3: TGCGCCAGCGGCCAACGCCTTAGCGGGAGCCAAGAGACCCAGTACTTC. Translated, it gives CASGQRLSGSQETQYF.

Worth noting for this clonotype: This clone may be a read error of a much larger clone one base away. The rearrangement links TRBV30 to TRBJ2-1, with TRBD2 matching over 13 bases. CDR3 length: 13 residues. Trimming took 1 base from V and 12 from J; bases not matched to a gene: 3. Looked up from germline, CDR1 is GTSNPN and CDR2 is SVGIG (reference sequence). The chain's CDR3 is CAWSGTSGSMQFF. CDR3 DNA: TGTGCCTGGAGTGGGACTAGCGGGAGTATGCAGTTCTTC.

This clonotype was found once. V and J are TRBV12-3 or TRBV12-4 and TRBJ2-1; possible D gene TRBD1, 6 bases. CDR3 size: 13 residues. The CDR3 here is CVSSSGVHSEQFF. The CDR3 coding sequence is TGTGTCAGTAGTTCAGGGGTTCACAGTGAGCAGTTCTTC.

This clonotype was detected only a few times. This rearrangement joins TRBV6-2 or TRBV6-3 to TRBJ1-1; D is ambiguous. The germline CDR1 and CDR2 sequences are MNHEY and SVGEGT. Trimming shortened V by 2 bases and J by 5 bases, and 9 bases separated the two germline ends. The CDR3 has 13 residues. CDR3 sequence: CASSYQVRTEAFF. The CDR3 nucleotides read TGTGCCAGCAGTTACCAGGTCCGAACTGAAGCTTTCTTT.

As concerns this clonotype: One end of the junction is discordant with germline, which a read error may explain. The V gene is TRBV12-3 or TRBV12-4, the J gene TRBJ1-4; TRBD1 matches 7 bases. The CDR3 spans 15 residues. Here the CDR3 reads CDSSHAGTANEKLFF. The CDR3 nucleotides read TGTGACAGCAGTCACGCCGGGACAGCTAATGAAAAACTGTTTTTT.

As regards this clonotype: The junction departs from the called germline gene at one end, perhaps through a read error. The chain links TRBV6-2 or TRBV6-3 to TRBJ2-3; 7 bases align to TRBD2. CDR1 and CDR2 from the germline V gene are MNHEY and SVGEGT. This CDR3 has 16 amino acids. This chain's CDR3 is CASSYGGGGLQDMQCF. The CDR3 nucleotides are TGTGCCAGCAGTTACGGAGGCGGGGGACTCCAGGATATGCAGTGTTTT.

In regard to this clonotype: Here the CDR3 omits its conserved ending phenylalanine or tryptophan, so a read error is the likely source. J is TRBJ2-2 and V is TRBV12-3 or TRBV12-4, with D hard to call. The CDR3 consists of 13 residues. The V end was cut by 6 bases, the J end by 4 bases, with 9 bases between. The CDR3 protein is CASRPMVTGELFS. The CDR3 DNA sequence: TGTGCCAGCAGACCCATGGTCACCGGGGAGCTGTTTTCT.

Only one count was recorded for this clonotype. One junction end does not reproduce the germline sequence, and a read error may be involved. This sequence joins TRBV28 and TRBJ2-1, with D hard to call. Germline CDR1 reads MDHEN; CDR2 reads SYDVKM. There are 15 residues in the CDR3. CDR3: CVSSLWKQLPNEQFF. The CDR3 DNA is TGTGTCAGCAGTTTATGGAAGCAACTACCAAATGAGCAGTTCTTC. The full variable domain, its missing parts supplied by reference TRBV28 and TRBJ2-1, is DVKVTQSSRYLVKRTGEKVFLECVQDMDHENMFWYRQDPGLGLRLIYFSYDVKMKEKGDIPEGYSVSREKKERFSLILESASTNQTSMYLCVSSLWKQLPNEQFFGPGTRLTVL.

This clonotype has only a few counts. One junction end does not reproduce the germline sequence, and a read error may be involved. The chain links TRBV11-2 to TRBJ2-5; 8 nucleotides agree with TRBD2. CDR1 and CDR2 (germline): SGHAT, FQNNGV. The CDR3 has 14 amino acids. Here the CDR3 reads CASSLIPGLGAQYF. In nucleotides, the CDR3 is TGTGCCAGCAGCTTAATTCCGGGACTAGGGGCCCAGTATTTC.

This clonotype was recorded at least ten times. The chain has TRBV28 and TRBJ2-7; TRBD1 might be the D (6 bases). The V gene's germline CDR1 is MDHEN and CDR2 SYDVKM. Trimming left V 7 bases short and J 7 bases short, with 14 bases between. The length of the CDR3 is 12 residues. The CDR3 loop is CASTQSGVEQYF. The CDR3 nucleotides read TGTGCCAGCACTCAATCAGGGGTGGAGCAGTACTTC. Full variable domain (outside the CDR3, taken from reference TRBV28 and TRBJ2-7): DVKVTQSSRYLVKRTGEKVFLECVQDMDHENMFWYRQDPGLGLRLIYFSYDVKMKEKGDIPEGYSVSREKKERFSLILESASTNQTSMYLCASTQSGVEQYFGPGTRLTVT.

The CDR3 here is CVNSYRGSSTDTQYF. The CDR3, as DNA: TGTGTCAACAGTTACCGGGGTAGCAGCACAGATACGCAGTATTTT. The chain links TRBV6-5 to TRBJ2-3; possible D gene TRBD2, 5 bases. The CDR3 loop spans 15 amino acids. Germline V CDR1 and CDR2: MNHEY, SVGAGI.

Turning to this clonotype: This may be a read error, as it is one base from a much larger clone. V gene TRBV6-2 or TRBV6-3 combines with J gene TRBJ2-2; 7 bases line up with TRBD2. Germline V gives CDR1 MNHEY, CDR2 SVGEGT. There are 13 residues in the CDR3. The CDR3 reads CVSRLADTGELFF. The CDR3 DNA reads TGTGTCAGCAGGCTAGCGGACACCGGGGAGCTGTTTTTT.